This T cell receptor (beta chain) derives from a study of cytomegalovirus exposure and HLA in healthy donors. Notes on this clone: One junction end does not reproduce the germline sequence, and a read error may be involved.

PCR was performed using 60 Vbeta and 13 Jbeta primers. TCRdb's copy holds only in-frame clones and misses some; the assay was immunoSEQ multiplex PCR. Counted here are under 150,000 clones, 80% to 90% occurring once; the ten biggest clones make up 5.5% to 7%. Looked up from germline, CDR1 is SEHNR and CDR2 is FQNEAQ (reference sequence). This CDR3 is built from 16 residues. Source material: PBMCs. The chain links TRBV7-9 to TRBJ1-4, with TRBD1 matching 7 bases. The sequence came from a woman aged 40 to 55 in good health and CMV-seropositive. CDR3 bases: TGTTCCAGCAGACGAGATCCGGGACAGTCTAATGAAAAACTGTTTTTT. It encodes CSSRRDPGQSNEKLFF.